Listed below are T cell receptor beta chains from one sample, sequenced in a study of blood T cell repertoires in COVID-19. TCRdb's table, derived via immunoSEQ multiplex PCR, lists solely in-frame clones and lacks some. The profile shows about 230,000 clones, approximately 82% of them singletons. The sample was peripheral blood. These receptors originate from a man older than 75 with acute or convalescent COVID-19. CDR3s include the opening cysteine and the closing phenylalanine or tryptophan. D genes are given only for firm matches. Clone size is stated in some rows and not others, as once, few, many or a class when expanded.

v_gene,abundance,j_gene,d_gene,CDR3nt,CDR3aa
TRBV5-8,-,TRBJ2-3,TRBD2,TGTGCCAGCAGCAAACTAGCGGCCACAGATACGCAGTATTTT,CASSKLAATDTQYF
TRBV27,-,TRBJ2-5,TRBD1,TGTGCCAGCAGTGAGAGGGACAGGGGCCATAGGGAGACCCAGTACTTC,CASSERDRGHRETQYF
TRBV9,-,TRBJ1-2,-,TGTGCCAGCAGCACACCCGCGGGGCTGACCTATGGCTACACCTTC,CASSTPAGLTYGYTF
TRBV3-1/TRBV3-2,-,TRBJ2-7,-,TGTGCCAGCAGCCGTGCAGAGACTTCCTACGAGCAGTACTTC,CASSRAETSYEQYF
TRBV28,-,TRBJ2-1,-,TGTGCCAGCAGCCGAATCGGACAGACCCAGAGGGGTGAGCAGTTCTTC,CASSRIGQTQRGEQFF
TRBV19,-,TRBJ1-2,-,TGTGCCAGCCAGGACAGACATGGCTACACCTTC,CASQDRHGYTF
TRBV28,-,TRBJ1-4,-,TGTGCCAGCAGGTACAGTGCAACTAATGAAAAACTGTTTTTT,CASRYSATNEKLFF
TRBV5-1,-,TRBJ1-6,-,TGCGCCAGCAGTCGGGACAAAAACGATTCACCCCTCCACTTT,CASSRDKNDSPLHF
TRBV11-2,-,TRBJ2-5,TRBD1,TGTGCCAGCAGCTCGCGGACAGGTCAAGAGACCCAGTACTTC,CASSSRTGQETQYF
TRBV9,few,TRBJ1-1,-,TGTGCCAGCAGCCGCGGGACGGTGAACACTGAAGCTTTCTTT,CASSRGTVNTEAFF
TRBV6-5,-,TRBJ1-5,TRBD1,TGTGCCAGCGGAAAAAGGACAGGTAGCAATCAGCCCCAGCATTTT,CASGKRTGSNQPQHF
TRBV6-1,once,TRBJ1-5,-,TGTGCCAGCAGTGAAGGTTGGAAGGGACTAAGGAATCAGCCCCAGCATTTT,CASSEGWKGLRNQPQHF